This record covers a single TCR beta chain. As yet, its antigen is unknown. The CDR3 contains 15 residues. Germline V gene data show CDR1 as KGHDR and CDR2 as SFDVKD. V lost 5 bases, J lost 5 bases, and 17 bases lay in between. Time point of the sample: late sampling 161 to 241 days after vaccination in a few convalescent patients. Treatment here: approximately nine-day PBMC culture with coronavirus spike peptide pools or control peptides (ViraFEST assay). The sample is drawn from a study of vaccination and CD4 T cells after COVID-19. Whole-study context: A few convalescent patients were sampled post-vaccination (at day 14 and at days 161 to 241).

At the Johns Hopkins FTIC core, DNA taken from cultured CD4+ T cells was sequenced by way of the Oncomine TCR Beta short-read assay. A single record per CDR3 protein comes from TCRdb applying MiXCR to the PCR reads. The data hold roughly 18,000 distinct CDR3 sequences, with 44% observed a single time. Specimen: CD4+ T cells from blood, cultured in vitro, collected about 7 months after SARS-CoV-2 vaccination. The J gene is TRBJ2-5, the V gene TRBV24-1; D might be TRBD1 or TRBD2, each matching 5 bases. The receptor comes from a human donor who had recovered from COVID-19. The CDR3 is CATSGSLGPGETQYF. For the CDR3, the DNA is TGTGCCACCAGTGGCAGTTTGGGGCCGGGGGAGACCCAGTACTTC.